The sequence of this TCR beta chain was determined in a study of tumor-infiltrating lymphocytes in primary liver carcinoma listed by TCRdb under 2017. For context, the study as a whole: The five patients, three men and two women aged 30 to 69 years, had hepatocellular carcinoma (four) or combined HCC and intrahepatic cholangiocarcinoma (one). The tumors of the five patients were staged as T1-T3 N0M0, with maximum diameters ranging from roughly 4 to 11 cm. Roughly 3.5 to 7.5 million productive TCRbeta reads were obtained per sample, and no significant difference in read depth was found between tissue types. The study combined TCRbeta repertoire sequencing, expression microarrays and whole-exome sequencing across five regions of each liver tumor, with adjacent normal tissue and blood. A total of some 35 specimens from 5 patients underwent TCRbeta repertoire sequencing, comprising around 25 tumor regions, 5 adjacent noncancerous liver tissues and 5 peripheral blood samples. To link TCRbeta repertoire diversity with the local molecular phenotype, the approximately 27 tumor region samples were profiled using Agilent mRNA microarrays. Repertoires from technical replicates were highly reproducible, with mean shared-clone rates approximately 0.92 and correlation coefficients above 0.98. On the study overall, not on this receptor specifically: The top 250 clones made up a significantly larger repertoire fraction in tumors than in blood (p = 0.039). Only about 7.5-24% of top clones were found in all five regions of a tumor, suggesting spatial heterogeneity of tumor-infiltrating T cells. Only the TCR beta chain was sequenced, which likely underestimates true repertoire diversity because unpaired alpha chains were not captured. Repertoire overlap was higher between tumor regions (mean about 35%) than tumor-adjacent (approximately 17%) or tumor-blood (approximately 14%) pairs, consistent with antigen-driven expansion. Comparison of CD4+ and CD8+ T cell repertoires was precluded by the use of bulk unsorted samples. With just 4 or 5 patients in the study, the authors point out that the findings should be validated in a larger study.

This clonotype has a handful of counts. The antigen this receptor binds is unknown. This could be a read error, since a much larger clone is one nucleotide away. Using a constant-region primer and ProtoScript II reverse transcriptase, TCRbeta-specific cDNA was reverse-transcribed from approximately 0.5 ug total RNA. TCRbeta libraries were built with three nested multiplex PCR rounds, a slightly modified ARM-PCR procedure. The first two PCR rounds used multiplex TRBV1-TRBV30 forward primers with a Cbeta reverse primer, each for 10 cycles. Sample barcodes and Illumina adapters were added in a final 25-cycle PCR with Deep VentR polymerase. Before sequencing, amplicons of 200-500 bp were purified from gel using a QIAquick gel extraction kit. An Illumina HiSeq 2500 was used to sequence the TCRbeta amplicons with 250-bp paired-end reads. From the authors' description of their analysis: To recover full CDR3 sequences, reads were quality-trimmed using Trimmomatic v0.33 and paired reads were then merged using FLASH v1.2.11. MiGEC v1.2.1b assigned V, D and J germline segments to the rearranged TCRbeta sequences. Clonotype statistics, along with Shannon-Wiener diversity indices, were calculated using VDJtools v1.0.0. Except for diversity analysis, only the 250 most abundant clonotypes of each sample were used in subsequent analyses to reduce sampling bias. TCRdb reprocessed the public reads (quality trimming at Q25 with fastp, clone calling with MiXCR) and kept in-frame beta chains. Every distinct CDR3 protein forms one entry, paired with its most common genes and DNA. Clone size and V and J calls follow TCRdb, not the original study. The table for this sample lists 95,000 to 150,000 distinct CDR3 sequences; around 62% of them were counted only once. The ten largest clones add up to approximately 10% of the sample.

The CDR3 covers 12 residues, taking in both the cysteine and the phenylalanine. Here the CDR3 DNA is all that survives: 36 bases in frame from base 1. The germline V gene gives CDR1 as SGHAT and CDR2 as FQNNGV. Total RNA and DNA were co-extracted without cell sorting from roughly 20-30 mg of bulk tissue using the AllPrep DNA/RNA mini kit. Surgical resection was performed in China between 2015 and early 2016 on about 5 patients with histopathologically diagnosed primary liver carcinoma. Patients had chronic HBV infection and were treatment-naive at sampling. Five spatially separated regions were sampled per tumor: superior, inferior, left-lateral and right-lateral poles, plus the tumor centre. Histology showed that every tumor sample contained more than 85% viable tumor cells. Pieces of fresh tumor and adjacent tissue were cut in half, with one half kept in RNAlater at -80 degrees C and the other half sent for histology.

The sequence was collected from a woman in her fifties or sixties with primary liver carcinoma and hepatitis B virus infection. The rearrangement combines TRBV11-2 with TRBJ2-5; no D gene call is confident. Material for sequencing was liver tumor tissue from sampling region 1. The cell subset or site label corresponds to: tumor region T1, superior pole. The CDR3 is CAGSHLGETQYF. The DNA sequence follows: TGTGCCGGCAGCCACCTAGGGGAGACCCAGTACTTC.